A single sample gave rise to the 26 T cell receptor beta chains below, sequenced in a study of CD8 T cells in Susac syndrome. Random hexamers were used to reverse transcribe roughly 0.5 to 1 ug of RNA. TCRdb passed the immunoSEQ multiplex PCR reads through MiXCR, listing each CDR3 protein once. This sample yields around 150,000 distinct CDR3 sequences, of which 90% to 96% are seen a single time; over 0.065% belongs to the top ten. Sequenced: CD4+ T cells from PBMCs. All receptors derive from a human donor with Susac syndrome.

The chain combines TRBV18 with TRBJ2-7; D is perhaps TRBD1 or TRBD2 (6 bases each). The CDR3 loop spans 13 amino acids. In germline, CDR1 is KGHSH, CDR2 LQKENI. V lost 2 bases and J 6 bases, leaving 11 bases between the germline ends. The CDR3 is CASSPRGEAEQYF. For the CDR3, the DNA is TGTGCCAGCTCACCAAGGGGGGAAGCCGAGCAGTACTTC.

V gene TRBV29-1 combines with J gene TRBJ2-5; D unclear. CDR3 size: 14 residues. The V gene lost 3 bases and the J gene lost 2 bases, with 13 bases spanning the gap. Germline-derived CDR1 and CDR2 are SQVTM and ANQGSEA. The CDR3 here is CSVDLRQKQETQYF. The DNA for the CDR3 is TGCAGCGTTGATTTGCGGCAGAAGCAAGAGACCCAGTACTTC.

The chain employs TRBV7-2 and TRBJ2-3, with 10 bases lining up with TRBD2. Trimming cost V 0 bases and J 2 bases; bases outside gene matches: 5. Germline lookup yields CDR1 SGHTA and CDR2 FQGNSA. The CDR3 extends over 17 amino acids. The CDR3 nucleotides read TGTGCCAGCAGCTTAGCTACGCTAGCGGGGGTCACAGATACGCAGTATTTT. It translates to CASSLATLAGVTDTQYF.

CDR3 loop: CASRFTWARQETQYF. The CDR3 DNA reads TGTGCCAGCAGGTTCACCTGGGCCCGTCAAGAGACCCAGTACTTC. V usage is TRBV2 and J usage is TRBJ2-5; no definite D call. Trimming removed 6 bases at V and 2 bases at J, with 16 bases between. There are 15 residues in the CDR3. CDR1 and CDR2 from the germline V gene are SNHLY and FYNNEI.

The chain couples TRBV7-2 to TRBJ1-1; weak D call: TRBD1 (6 bases). Trimming removed 3 bases from V and 4 bases from J, with 12 bases in between. This CDR3 contains 14 residues. The germline V gene has CDR1 SGHTA and CDR2 FQGNSA. CDR3 coding DNA: TGTGCCAGCAGCTTCTACACAGGGATCACTGAAGCTTTCTTT. Protein product: CASSFYTGITEAFF.

This chain uses TRBV6-2 or TRBV6-3 with TRBJ2-5, with D possibly called TRBD1 or TRBD2 (5 bases each). The CDR3 is 13 amino acids. Trimming shortened V by 8 bases and J by 1 base, and 11 bases separated the two germline ends. The germline V gene has CDR1 MNHEY and CDR2 SVGEGT. The CDR3 DNA is TGTGCCAGCGGTCGGGGCCCCCAAGAGACCCAGTACTTC. Protein product: CASGRGPQETQYF.

This chain joins TRBV5-1 and TRBJ2-7; D gene uncertain. The V end was cut by 0 bases, the J end by 6 bases, with 13 bases between. The germline V gene has CDR1 SGHRS and CDR2 YFSETQ. This CDR3 is 14 amino acids long. The CDR3 bases are TGCGCCAGCAGCTTGGACGTAGTACCAATCGAGCAGTACTTC. Translating gives CASSLDVVPIEQYF.

This sequence joins TRBV6-5 and TRBJ1-1, with unresolved D. The V end was cut by 0 bases, the J end by 5 bases, with 10 bases between. The V gene's germline CDR1 is MNHEY and CDR2 SVGAGI. The CDR3 has 14 amino acids. In nucleotides, the CDR3 is TGTGCCAGCAGTTACTCGATGGTGGCAACTGAAGCTTTCTTT. It encodes CASSYSMVATEAFF.

The sample holds one count of this clonotype. The J gene is TRBJ2-1, the V gene TRBV4-1; 8 positions match TRBD2. CDR3 length: 15 amino acids. Per the germline V gene, CDR1 is MGHRA and CDR2 is YSYEKL. The V and J ends lost 4 bases and 6 bases, in that order; junction bases with no gene match: 8. The CDR3 DNA follows: TGCGCCAGCAGCCCTCGGGGGGGGCAGCTCAATGAGCAGTTCTTC. Protein sequence: CASSPRGGQLNEQFF.

The chain links TRBV3-1 to TRBJ2-2; tentative D call: TRBD2 (7 bases). This CDR3 region has 16 residues. The V end was cut by 3 bases, the J end by 7 bases, with 18 bases between. Germline values: CDR1 LGHDT, CDR2 YNNKEL (reference sequence). DNA of the CDR3: TGTGCCAGCAGCCACTCACGGGGGGCGGATTACGGGGAGCTGTTTTTT. As protein: CASSHSRGADYGELFF.

This chain links TRBV19 with TRBJ2-5; D not resolved. CDR3 size: 13 residues. Trimming left V 5 bases short and J 5 bases short, with 12 bases between. Looked up from germline, CDR1 is LNHDA and CDR2 is SQIVND (reference sequence). CDR3 residues: CASSASGRETQYF. DNA for the CDR3: TGTGCCAGTAGTGCATCCGGGCGGGAGACCCAGTACTTC.

The rearrangement joins TRBV5-1 to TRBJ1-2, with 9 bases fitting TRBD1. The junction had 0 bases not matched to a gene; V was cut back by 0 bases and J by 0 bases. The CDR3 totals 15 residues. Germline V gives CDR1 SGHRS, CDR2 YFSETQ. CDR3 nucleotides: TGCGCCAGCAGCTTGGGACAGGGGGCTAACTATGGCTACACCTTC. Protein: CASSLGQGANYGYTF.

The V call is TRBV20-1, the J call TRBJ2-5, with D possibly matching TRBD2 (6 bases). This CDR3 has 13 amino acids. V was cut by 5 bases and J by 2 bases, with 12 bases left in between. The germline V gene has CDR1 DFQATT and CDR2 SNEGSKA (reference sequence). CDR3 protein: CSARTGGQETQYF. The DNA of the CDR3 is TGCAGTGCTCGGACTGGGGGGCAAGAGACCCAGTACTTC.

This sequence joins TRBV5-4 and TRBJ2-7; perhaps TRBD2 as D (7 bases). This CDR3 region has 14 residues. Germline lookup yields CDR1 SGHNT and CDR2 YYREEE (reference sequence). V was trimmed by 4 bases and J by 3 bases, leaving 14 bases between them. Here the CDR3 DNA reads TGTGCCAGCAGCCGTTGGGGGGGGCGCTACGAGCAGTACTTC. This sequence encodes CASSRWGGRYEQYF.

A remark on this clonotype: Germline and junction disagree at one end, which may indicate a read error. This sequence joins TRBV20-1 and TRBJ2-2; tentatively, D is TRBD2 (6 bases). The germline gives CDR1 DFQATT, CDR2 SNEGSKA (reference sequence). There are 14 residues in the CDR3. CDR3 bases: TGCAGCGCTAGTGCGGGGCTTAACACCGGGGAGCTGTTTTTT. Protein sequence: CSASAGLNTGELFF.

This clonotype was seen only once. The gene calls are TRBV12-3 or TRBV12-4 and TRBJ1-4; the match to TRBD1 covers 7 bases. Trimming cost V 6 bases and J 8 bases; bases outside gene matches: 6. CDR3 length: 13 residues. The CDR3 nucleotides are TGTGCCAGCAGAACCACCAGGGGGGAAAAACTGTTTTTT. Translated, it gives CASRTTRGEKLFF.

V is TRBV25-1 and J is TRBJ2-7, with D unclear. V lost 2 bases and J lost 2, with 16 bases in between. The CDR3 loop spans 16 amino acids. In germline, CDR1 is MGHDK, CDR2 SYGVNS. The CDR3: CASSEEGLFGTYEQYF. CDR3 nucleotide sequence: TGTGCCAGCAGTGAAGAAGGGCTTTTCGGAACCTACGAGCAGTACTTC.

This sequence joins TRBV15 and TRBJ2-4; TRBD1 might be the D (6 bases). Germline V gene lookup returns CDR1 LNHNV and CDR2 YYDKDF (reference sequence). The CDR3 has 15 residues. Trimming pared 4 bases from V and 6 bases from J, leaving 16 bases between. CDR3 residues: CATSKQGALGNIQYF. The CDR3 coding sequence is TGTGCCACCAGCAAACAGGGAGCCCTCGGAAACATTCAGTACTTC.

The chain has TRBV29-1 and TRBJ2-5; D possibly matches TRBD1 or TRBD2 (5 bases each). This CDR3 spans 13 amino acids. Deletions cut 0 bases from V and 5 bases from J, with 10 bases between. Germline assignment: CDR1 SQVTM and CDR2 ANQGSEA. The CDR3 sequence: CSVEDGTVETQYF. The CDR3 DNA reads as TGCAGCGTTGAAGATGGGACGGTCGAGACCCAGTACTTC.

The genes are TRBV6-5 and TRBJ2-2, with a weak D call TRBD2 (6 bases). CDR3 length: 14 amino acids. Per germline, CDR1 MNHEY and CDR2 SVGAGI. The V end was cut by 6 bases, the J end by 3 bases, with 11 bases between. In nucleotides, the CDR3 is TGTGCCAGCAGGGTAACGGGGGACACCGGGGAGCTGTTTTTT. Protein product: CASRVTGDTGELFF.

J is TRBJ1-1 and V is TRBV28, with D unresolved. With 2 bases removed from V and 2 bases from J, the gap between germline ends came to 3 bases. Germline values: CDR1 MDHEN, CDR2 SYDVKM. This CDR3 comprises 12 residues. The CDR3 protein is CASSLTNTEAFF. The CDR3 nucleotides are TGTGCCAGCAGTTTAACCAACACTGAAGCTTTCTTT.

The CDR3 region has the DNA TGTGCCAGTAGTATAGGAGGGCTAGCGGGGAACACCGGGGAGCTGTTTTTT. It translates to CASSIGGLAGNTGELFF. The chain recombines TRBV19 with TRBJ2-2; 8 bases map to TRBD2. Losses at the gene ends were 1 base for V and 1 base for J; bases not matched to a gene: 5. CDR1 LNHDA and CDR2 SQIVND come from the germline V gene (reference sequence). The CDR3 loop spans 17 amino acids.

The rearrangement joins TRBV7-3 to TRBJ2-7, with 8 positions matching TRBD1. The CDR3 length is 13 residues. Losses at the gene ends were 8 bases for V and 5 bases for J; bases not matched to a gene: 8. The germline V gene has CDR1 SGHTA and CDR2 FQGTGA. CDR3 region: CASSQDRDDEQYF. The CDR3 DNA follows: TGTGCCAGCTCCCAGGACAGGGACGACGAGCAGTACTTC.

CDR3 DNA: TGTGCCAGTACGGGGCAGGGGGTTAGCAATCAGCCCCAGCATTTT. Protein sequence: CASTGQGVSNQPQHF. The V call is TRBV2, the J call TRBJ1-5; 7 nucleotides match TRBD1. V was clipped by 9 bases and J by 0 bases; unmatched bases: 8. Germline CDR1 SNHLY, CDR2 FYNNEI. The CDR3 covers 15 residues.

V is TRBV11-2 and J is TRBJ2-7; D possibly matches TRBD1 or TRBD2 (5 bases each). Trimming pared 5 bases from V and 5 bases from J, leaving 16 bases between. The CDR3 runs to 14 residues. Germline assignment: CDR1 SGHAT and CDR2 FQNNGV. CDR3 sequence (DNA): TGTGCCAGCAGCAGATCCGGGACGGAAAACGAGCAGTACTTC. Translation gives CASSRSGTENEQYF.

This clonotype was detected once. This chain joins TRBV29-1 and TRBJ1-5, with TRBD1 as a possible D gene (6 bases). The CDR3 is 13 amino acids. Looked up from germline, CDR1 is SQVTM and CDR2 is ANQGSEA. With 6 bases removed from V and 2 bases from J, the gap between germline ends came to 11 bases. The CDR3 sequence is CSVRTDGNQPQHF. CDR3 coding DNA: TGCAGCGTGCGGACAGACGGCAATCAGCCCCAGCATTTT.